Listed below are T cell receptor beta chains from one sample, sequenced in a study of cytotoxic CD8 clonotypes in ibrutinib-treated CLL. The data were produced by immunoSEQ multiplex PCR, yet TCRdb's version contains in-frame clones alone and is incomplete. The sample consists of roughly 330,000 clones, 67% of them appearing once. The specimen comprised PBMCs, sampled after 36 months of ibrutinib treatment. The origin of the receptors is a human donor with chronic lymphocytic leukemia. Both conserved end residues are part of each CDR3. A D gene is named only where the DNA matches it firmly. Where a row states a size, it is once, few, many or the class of an expanded clone; other rows omit it.

V gene,J gene,D gene,clone size,CDR3 DNA,CDR3 protein
TRBV5-1,TRBJ2-3,-,-,TGCGCCAGCACTTTGGAGCGGCCCACAGATACGCAGTATTTT,CASTLERPTDTQYF
TRBV19,TRBJ1-1,TRBD1,-,TGTGCCAGTAGTAGAAGGGTGGGACACTCGACAGGGGGGAGGACTGAAGCTTTCTTT,CASSRRVGHSTGGRTEAFF
TRBV6-4,TRBJ2-2,-,many,TGTGCCAGCAGTGACTCCTGGGTATCCGGGGAGCTGTTTTTT,CASSDSWVSGELFF
TRBV4-3,TRBJ2-7,TRBD1,-,TGCGCCAGCAGCCAAGTAGTCCCGGGACAGGGGACCTACGAGCAGTACTTC,CASSQVVPGQGTYEQYF
TRBV7-2,TRBJ2-3,-,-,TGTGCCAGCAGTTTGGGACTGGGAGACACAGATACGCAGTATTTT,CASSLGLGDTDTQYF
TRBV7-2,TRBJ2-4,-,once,TGTGCCAGCGAAGGCCGGGGGATCAAAAACATTCAGTACTTC,CASEGRGIKNIQYF
TRBV29-1,TRBJ1-2,-,-,TGCAGCGTACGACCTCGGAGTTATGGCTACACCTTC,CSVRPRSYGYTF
TRBV28,TRBJ2-1,-,once,TGTGCCAGCAGTTTATTGCTCGCAGGGTTGGGAGATGAGCAGTTCTTC,CASSLLLAGLGDEQFF
TRBV19,TRBJ2-7,TRBD2,-,TGTGCCAGTAGTATAGCGGGAGGGCCCTACGAGCAGTACTTC,CASSIAGGPYEQYF
TRBV4-1,TRBJ1-2,-,-,TGCGCCAGCAGCCAAGAAGAGGGACGGTTCTATGGCTACACCTTC,CASSQEEGRFYGYTF
TRBV5-6,TRBJ1-1,-,-,TGTGCCAGCAGCTTCAATACTGAAGCTTTCTTT,CASSFNTEAFF
TRBV7-2,TRBJ2-7,-,-,TGTGCCAGCAGCCCCTTCTTCGCCCCCCGAGAGCAGTACTTC,CASSPFFAPREQYF
TRBV7-3,TRBJ2-7,TRBD1,-,TGTGCCAGCAGCTTAACGTTGACAGGGGATACAGGGGAGCAGTACTTC,CASSLTLTGDTGEQYF